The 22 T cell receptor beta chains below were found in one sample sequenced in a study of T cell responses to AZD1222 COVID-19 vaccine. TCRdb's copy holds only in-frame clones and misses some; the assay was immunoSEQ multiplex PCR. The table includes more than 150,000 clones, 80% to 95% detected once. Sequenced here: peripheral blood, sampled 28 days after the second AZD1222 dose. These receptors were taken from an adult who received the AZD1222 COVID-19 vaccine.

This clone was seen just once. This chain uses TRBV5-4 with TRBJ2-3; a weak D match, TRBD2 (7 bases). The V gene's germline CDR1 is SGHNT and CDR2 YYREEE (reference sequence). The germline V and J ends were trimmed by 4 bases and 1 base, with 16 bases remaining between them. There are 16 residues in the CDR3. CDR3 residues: CASSRGAEAGTDTQYF. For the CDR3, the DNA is TGTGCCAGCAGCCGGGGGGCCGAAGCTGGCACAGATACGCAGTATTTT. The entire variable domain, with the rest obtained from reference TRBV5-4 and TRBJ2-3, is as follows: ETGVTQSPTHLIKTRGQQVTLRCSSQSGHNTVSWYQQALGQGPQFIFQYYREEENGRGNFPPRFSGLQFPNYSSELNVNALELDDSALYLCASSRGAEAGTDTQYFGPGTRLTVL.

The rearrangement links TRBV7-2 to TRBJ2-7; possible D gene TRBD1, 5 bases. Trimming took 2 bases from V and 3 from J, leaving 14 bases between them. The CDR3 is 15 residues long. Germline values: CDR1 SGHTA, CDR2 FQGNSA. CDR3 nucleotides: TGTGCCAGCAGCTTAAGTGCGCAGGGTCACTACGAGCAGTACTTC. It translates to CASSLSAQGHYEQYF. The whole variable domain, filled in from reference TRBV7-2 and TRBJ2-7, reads GAGVSQSPSNKVTEKGKDVELRCDPISGHTALYWYRQSLGQGLEFLIYFQGNSAPDKSGLPSDRFSAERTGGSVSTLTIQRTQQEDSAVYLCASSLSAQGHYEQYFGPGTRLTVT.

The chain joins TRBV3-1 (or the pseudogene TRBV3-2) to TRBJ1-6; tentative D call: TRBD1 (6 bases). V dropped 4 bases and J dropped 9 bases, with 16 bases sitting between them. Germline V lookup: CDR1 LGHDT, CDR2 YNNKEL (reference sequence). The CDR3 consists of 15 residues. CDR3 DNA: TGTGCCAGCAGCCTGGGGTCGGGGGGGCCTTCACCCCTCCACTTT. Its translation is CASSLGSGGPSPLHF.

CDR3 sequence reads: CASSLSQPQHF. CDR3 nucleotide sequence: TGTGCCAGCAGTTTGAGTCAGCCCCAGCATTTT. This sequence joins TRBV28 and TRBJ1-5; D is uncertain. Between the trimmed V and J ends, which lost 3 bases and 6 bases, there was a span of 3 bases. In germline, CDR1 is MDHEN, CDR2 SYDVKM. This CDR3 spans 11 amino acids.

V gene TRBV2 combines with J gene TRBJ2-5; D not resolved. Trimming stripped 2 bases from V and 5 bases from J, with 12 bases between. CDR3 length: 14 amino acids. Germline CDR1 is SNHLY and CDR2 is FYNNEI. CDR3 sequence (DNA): TGTGCCAGCAGTGAATCCGGATATAGGGAGACCCAGTACTTC. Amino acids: CASSESGYRETQYF.

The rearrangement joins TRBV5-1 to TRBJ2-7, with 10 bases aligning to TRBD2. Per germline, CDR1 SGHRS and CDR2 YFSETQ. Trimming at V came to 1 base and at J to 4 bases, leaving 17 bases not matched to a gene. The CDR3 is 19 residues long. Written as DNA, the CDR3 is TGCGCCAGCAGCTTGAAATCAGACAGCTCGAGCGGGAGGGGATACGAGCAGTACTTC. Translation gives CASSLKSDSSSGRGYEQYF.

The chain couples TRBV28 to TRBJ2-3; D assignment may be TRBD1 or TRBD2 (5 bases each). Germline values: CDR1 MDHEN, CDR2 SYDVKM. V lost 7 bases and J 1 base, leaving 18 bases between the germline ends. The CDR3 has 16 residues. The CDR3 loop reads CASTLGSGPGTDTQYF. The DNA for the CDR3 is TGTGCCAGCACCCTTGGGTCGGGGCCGGGCACAGATACGCAGTATTTT.

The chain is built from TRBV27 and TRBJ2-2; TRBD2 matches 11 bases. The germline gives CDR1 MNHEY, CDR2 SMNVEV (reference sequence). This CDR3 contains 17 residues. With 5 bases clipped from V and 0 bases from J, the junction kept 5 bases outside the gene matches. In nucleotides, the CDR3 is TGTGCCAGCAGTGCCGTAGCGGGAGGGCCGAACACCGGGGAGCTGTTTTTT. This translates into CASSAVAGGPNTGELFF.

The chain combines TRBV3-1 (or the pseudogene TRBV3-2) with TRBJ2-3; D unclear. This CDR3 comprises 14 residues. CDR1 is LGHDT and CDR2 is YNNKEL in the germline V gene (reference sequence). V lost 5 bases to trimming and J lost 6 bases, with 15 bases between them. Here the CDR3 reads CASSFRPSPDTQYF. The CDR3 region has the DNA TGTGCCAGCAGCTTTCGTCCTTCCCCGGATACGCAGTATTTT.

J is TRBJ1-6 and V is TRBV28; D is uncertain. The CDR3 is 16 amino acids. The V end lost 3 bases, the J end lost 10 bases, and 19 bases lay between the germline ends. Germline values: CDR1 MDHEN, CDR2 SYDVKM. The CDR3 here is CASSFQIRGSGSPLHF. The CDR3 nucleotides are TGTGCCAGCAGTTTCCAAATAAGAGGATCGGGCTCACCCCTCCACTTT.

CDR3 sequence: CASSSGVNEQFF. The CDR3 nucleotides read TGTGCCAGCAGCTCCGGGGTCAATGAGCAGTTCTTC. The chain uses TRBV7-2 and TRBJ2-1; a possible D gene is TRBD2 (5 bases). The ends were cut back, 4 bases at V and 6 bases at J, with 7 bases in the middle. In germline, CDR1 is SGHTA, CDR2 FQGNSA. The CDR3 length is 12 residues.

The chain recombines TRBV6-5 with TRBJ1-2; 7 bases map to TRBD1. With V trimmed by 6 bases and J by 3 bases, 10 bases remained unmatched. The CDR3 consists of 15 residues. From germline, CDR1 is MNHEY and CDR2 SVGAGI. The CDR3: CASRPLEGADYGYTF. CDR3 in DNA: TGTGCCAGCAGGCCTTTAGAGGGGGCCGACTATGGCTACACCTTC.

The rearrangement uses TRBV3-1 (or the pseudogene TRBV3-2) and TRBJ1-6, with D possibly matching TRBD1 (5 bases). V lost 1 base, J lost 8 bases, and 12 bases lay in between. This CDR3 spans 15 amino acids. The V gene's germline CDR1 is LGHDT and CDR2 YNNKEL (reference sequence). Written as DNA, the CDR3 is TGTGCCAGCAGCCAAGGTCAGGCAGGGCATTCACCCCTCCACTTT. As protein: CASSQGQAGHSPLHF.

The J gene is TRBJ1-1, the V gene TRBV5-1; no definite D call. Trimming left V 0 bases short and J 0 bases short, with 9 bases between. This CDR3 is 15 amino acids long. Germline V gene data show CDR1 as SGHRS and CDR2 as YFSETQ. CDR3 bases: TGCGCCAGCAGCTTGGTTGGGAGCGTGAACACTGAAGCTTTCTTT. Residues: CASSLVGSVNTEAFF.

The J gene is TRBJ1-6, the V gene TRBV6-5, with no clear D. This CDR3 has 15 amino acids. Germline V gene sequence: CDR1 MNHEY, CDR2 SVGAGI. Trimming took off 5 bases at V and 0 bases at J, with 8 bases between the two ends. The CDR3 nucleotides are TGTGCCAGCAGTACAAAGAGCTCCTATAATTCACCCCTCCACTTT. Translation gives CASSTKSSYNSPLHF.

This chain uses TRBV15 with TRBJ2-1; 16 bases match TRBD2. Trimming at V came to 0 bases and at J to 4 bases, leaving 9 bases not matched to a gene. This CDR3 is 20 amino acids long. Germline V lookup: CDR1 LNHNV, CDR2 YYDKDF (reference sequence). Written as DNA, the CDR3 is TGTGCCACCAGCAGAGAACCGGGACTAGCGGGAGGGCCGAGATACAATGAGCAGTTCTTC. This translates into CATSREPGLAGGPRYNEQFF. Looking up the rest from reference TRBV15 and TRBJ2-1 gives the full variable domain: DAMVIQNPRYQVTQFGKPVTLSCSQTLNHNVMYWYQQKSSQAPKLLFHYYDKDFNNEADTPDNFQSRRPNTSFCFLDIRSPGLGDTAMYLCATSREPGLAGGPRYNEQFFGPGTRLTVL.

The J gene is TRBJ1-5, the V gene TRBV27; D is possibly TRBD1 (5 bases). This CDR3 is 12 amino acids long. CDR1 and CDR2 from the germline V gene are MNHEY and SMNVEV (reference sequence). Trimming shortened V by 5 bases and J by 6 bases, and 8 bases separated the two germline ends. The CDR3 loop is CASSTGGQPQHF. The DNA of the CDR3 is TGTGCCAGCAGTACCGGGGGTCAGCCCCAGCATTTT.

CDR3 coding DNA: TGTGCCAGCAGCCGGACAGTGAACACTGAAGCTTTCTTT. Translation: CASSRTVNTEAFF. V gene TRBV6-5 combines with J gene TRBJ1-1; a possible D gene is TRBD1 (6 bases). The CDR3 is 13 amino acids. Germline loops: CDR1 MNHEY, CDR2 SVGAGI. Trimming removed 6 bases from V and 0 bases from J, with 8 bases in between.

The CDR3 loop reads CATSRDEWDTQYF. In DNA, the CDR3 is TGTGCCACCAGCAGAGATGAATGGGATACGCAGTATTTT. The chain has TRBV15 and TRBJ2-3; D not resolved. The CDR3 has 13 residues. The V end lost 0 bases, the J end lost 6 bases, and 7 bases lay between the germline ends. Germline V lookup: CDR1 LNHNV, CDR2 YYDKDF (reference sequence).

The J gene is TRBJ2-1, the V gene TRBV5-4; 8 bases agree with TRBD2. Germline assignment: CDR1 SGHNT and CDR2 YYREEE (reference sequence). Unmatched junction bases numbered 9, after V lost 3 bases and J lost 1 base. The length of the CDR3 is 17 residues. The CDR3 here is CASSSPPPGGSYNEQFF. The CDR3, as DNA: TGTGCCAGCAGCTCCCCTCCCCCGGGGGGGTCCTACAATGAGCAGTTCTTC. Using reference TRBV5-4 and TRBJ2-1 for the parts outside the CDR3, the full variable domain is ETGVTQSPTHLIKTRGQQVTLRCSSQSGHNTVSWYQQALGQGPQFIFQYYREEENGRGNFPPRFSGLQFPNYSSELNVNALELDDSALYLCASSSPPPGGSYNEQFFGPGTRLTVL.

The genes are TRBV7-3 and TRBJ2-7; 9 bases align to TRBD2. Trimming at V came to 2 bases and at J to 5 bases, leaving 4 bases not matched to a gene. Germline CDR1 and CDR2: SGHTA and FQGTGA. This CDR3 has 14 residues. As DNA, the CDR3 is TGTGCCAGCAGCTTAGCGGGAGGGCCCCACGAGCAGTACTTC. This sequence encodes CASSLAGGPHEQYF.

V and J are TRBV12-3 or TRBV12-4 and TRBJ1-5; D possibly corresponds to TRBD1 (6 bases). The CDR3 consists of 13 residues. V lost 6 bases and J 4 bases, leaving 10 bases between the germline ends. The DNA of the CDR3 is TGTGCCAGCAGGAGGGGGAGTAATCAGCCCCAGCATTTT. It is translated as CASRRGSNQPQHF.